This TCR beta chain originates from a study of neurological immune-mediated disorders. Germline CDR1 reads DFQATT; CDR2 reads SNEGSKA (reference sequence). V lost 6 bases to trimming and J lost 1 base; unmatched junction nucleotides: 8. The CDR3 runs 14 residues. Sample time point: longitudinal time-point 1 (baseline). This clonotype was detected ten times or more. From 15-18 subjects, over 180 million TCR-beta sequences were obtained in each sequencing run. TCRdb reprocessed the 5' RACE reads with MiXCR, giving one entry per CDR3 protein. The repertoire holds 35,000 or so distinct CDR3 sequences, with roughly 3.2% as singletons.

The sequencing sample was made of PBMCs. The chain has TRBV20-1 and TRBJ2-5; 7 bases match TRBD2. This receptor was taken from a woman aged 55-69 years with multiple sclerosis. The CDR3 DNA is TGCAGTGCCCCAGCGGGGTGGGCCCAAGAGACCCAGTACTTC. Translating it yields CSAPAGWAQETQYF.